This T cell receptor (beta chain) was recovered during a study of T cells in Graves' hyperthyroidism and ophthalmopathy (dated by TCRdb to the late 2010s). For the wider study: Peripheral blood samples were taken at initial diagnosis, before any treatment was given. To identify TCR V-J signatures that set the groups apart, the researchers used a discovery cohort of 100 patients, made up of 40 to 45 with Graves' ophthalmopathy and about 59 with stable Graves' hyperthyroidism. An independent validation cohort of under 20 hyperthyroidism patients and approximately 17 patients who later progressed to ophthalmopathy tested prospective prediction of ophthalmopathy. The 100 or so discovery patients were divided at random into training and test sets in a 7:3 ratio. In addition, the study compared T-cell repertoires in thyroid tissue and in blood from 6 or 7 Graves' hyperthyroidism patients. Following sampling, methimazole starting at 30 mg daily was given to hyperthyroidism patients, and high-dose intravenous methylprednisolone was given to ophthalmopathy patients. TCR Vbeta CDR3 sequencing of roughly 140 peripheral blood samples (under 45 ophthalmopathy, 75 or so hyperthyroidism and approximately 17 progressor patients) is reported in the paper.

The germline V and J ends show losses of 0 bases and 9 bases respectively, and no gene match explains 14 bases of the junction. The CDR3 goes from the cysteine to the phenylalanine over 18 residues. Only the CDR3 portion is preserved as DNA: 54 bases, with reading frame beginning at the first base. The germline V gene provides CDR1 KGHSH and CDR2 LQKENI. The paper's findings and limits, for the study overall: A model built on a 13 V-J signature distinguished ophthalmopathy from stable hyperthyroidism, reaching around 88% sensitivity and under 84% specificity in cross-validation and 80%/75% in testing. Most expanded thyroid clonotypes (frequency above 0.001) were also detected in blood, a finding suggesting that blood repertoires may reflect thyroid immune responses. No statistical method was used to fix the sample size in advance, and group allocation was not hidden from the investigators. In validation, the model predicted progression to ophthalmopathy a median of roughly six months before onset, with approximately 71% sensitivity and 72.22% specificity.

Graves' hyperthyroidism was defined as stable when no progression to ophthalmopathy occurred over 18 months of follow-up. Hyperthyroidism patients were newly diagnosed, had a disease duration of under 2 months, and were aged 18 to 65 years. The study excluded patients with uncontrolled infections, other autoimmune diseases, pregnancy or lactation. Clinical symptoms, serum thyroxine and TRAb, thyroid ultrasound, and orbital computed tomography formed the basis for the diagnoses. PBMCs were isolated from approximately 10 ml of fresh peripheral blood by Ficoll-Paque density gradient centrifugation. Trizol reagent was used to extract total RNA, and RNA quality was then checked on an Agilent 2100 Bioanalyzer. This clonotype occurred a few times. Its recognized antigen is unknown. Base qualities are missing; no much larger clone stands one base away. Amplification of TCR beta CDR3 regions was carried out from RNA transcripts. A first-round RT-PCR of the TCR CDR3 used the HTBI primer set with the Qiagen OneStep RT-PCR kit. Libraries were constructed in a second round of multiplex PCR, after which size selection and purification were carried out. The libraries were sequenced on an Illumina HiSeq2000 using paired-end 100 bp reads. From the authors' description of their analysis: Raw data were processed with SOAPnuke, discarding reads with adapters, uncalled bases, mean Phred below 15, or no exact constant-primer or identifier match. High-quality paired reads were merged with COPE v1.2.5, and unique nucleotide sequences were defined as clonotypes. Clonotypes were aligned to IMGT TRBV, TRBD and TRBJ reference segments using MiTCR v1.1. The analysis included only V-J combinations with a frequency above 0.0001, which together covered approximately 99% of the repertoires. The TCS score was defined as F50 (clonal expansion) divided by E x V (chaos), with BLOSUM62-based TCRdist calculated between CDR3 peptides within each V-J. Welch's t-statistics and random forest reduced some 510 V-J features to about 13, which were used in a naive Bayes classifier (R e1071). TCRdb reworked the public reads: Q25 trimming with fastp, MiXCR clone assembly, productive beta chains retained. Every CDR3 protein is listed once, alongside the most common genes and DNA of its rows. The V and J calls follow TCRdb's processing rather than the paper's. Recorded for this sample are approximately 320,000 distinct CDR3 sequences; roughly 15% of them occurred a single time. The ten most abundant clones make up approximately 35% of the sample.

The sequence came from a man aged 30 to 45 with Graves' hyperthyroidism. The V gene is TRBV18 and the J gene is TRBJ1-6, with 7 middle bases fitting TRBD1. Specimen: blood. The encoded CDR3 is CASSPPDREGWVSSPLHF. The bases read TGTGCCAGCTCACCACCCGACAGGGAGGGTTGGGTGAGTTCACCCCTCCACTTT.